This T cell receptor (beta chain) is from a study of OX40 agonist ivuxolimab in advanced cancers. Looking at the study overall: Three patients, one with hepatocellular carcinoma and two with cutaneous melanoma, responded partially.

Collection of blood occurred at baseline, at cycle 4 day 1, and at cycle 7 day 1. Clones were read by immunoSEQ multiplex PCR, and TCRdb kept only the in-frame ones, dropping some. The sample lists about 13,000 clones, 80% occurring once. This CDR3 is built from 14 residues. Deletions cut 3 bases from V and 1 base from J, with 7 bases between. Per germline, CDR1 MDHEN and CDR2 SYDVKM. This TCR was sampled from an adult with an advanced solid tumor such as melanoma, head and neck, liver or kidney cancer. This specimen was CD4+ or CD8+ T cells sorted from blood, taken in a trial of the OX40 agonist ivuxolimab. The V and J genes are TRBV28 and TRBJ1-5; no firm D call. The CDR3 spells CASSLERSNQPQHF. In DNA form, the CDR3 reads TGTGCCAGCAGTTTGGAGAGGAGCAATCAGCCCCAGCATTTT.